This TCR beta chain was captured by sequencing in a study of OX40 agonist ivuxolimab in advanced cancers. Overall study context: Each patient was given ivuxolimab into a vein every 2 weeks, at 0.01 to 10 mg/kg. A partial response was reached by three patients: one with hepatocellular carcinoma and two with cutaneous melanoma.

Study-level points and caveats: More expanded clones were seen, on average, in CD8+ T cells than in CD4+.

CDR3 length: 14 residues. The V gene lost 6 bases and the J gene lost 4 bases, with 14 bases spanning the gap. Looked up from germline, CDR1 is MNHEY and CDR2 is SVGAGI. The assay was immunoSEQ multiplex PCR, and TCRdb's table has in-frame clones only and misses some. The sample lists nearly 95,000 clones; 94% were seen once. Notes on this clone: Its specificity is not known.

Patients who had autoimmune disease history or got systemic immunosuppression were left out. The sequencing here drew on CD4+ or CD8+ T cells sorted from blood, taken in a trial of the OX40 agonist ivuxolimab. The clonotype originates from an adult with an advanced solid tumor such as melanoma, head and neck, liver or kidney cancer. The rearrangement uses TRBV6-5 and TRBJ2-3; the D gene is possibly TRBD1 (5 bases). In DNA form, the CDR3 reads TGTGCCAGCAGGAACAGGATGTTCCCAGATACGCAGTATTTT. Encoded protein: CASRNRMFPDTQYF.